Listed here is a single T cell receptor beta chain. Its matching antigen is unknown. The CDR3 sequence is 15 residues long. Germline V CDR1 and CDR2: LNHNV, YYDKDF (reference sequence). TCRdb re-called the 5' RACE reads and gives one entry per CDR3 protein, without DNA. The table for this sample gives just over 300,000 distinct CDR3 sequences. These data belong to a study of monozygotic twins with inflammatory bowel disease. General observations from the study: Reduced clonotype sharing with other individuals was observed in IBD patients relative to healthy twins, especially with disease activity. Individual T cell subtypes were not distinguishable. Concordance status among twins (concordant versus discordant) showed no link to repertoire similarity, possibly from limited power.

The sequence came from a human donor with ulcerative colitis or Crohn's disease, or a healthy co-twin of an affected twin (not recorded which). This chain links TRBV15 with TRBJ1-5; TCRdb's assignment of TRBD1 cannot be checked, as there is no DNA. The specimen was blood. The CDR3 region is CATKGGSFSNQPQHF.